These T cell receptor beta chains were read from a single sample in a study of OX40 agonist ivuxolimab in advanced cancers. The protocol was immunoSEQ multiplex PCR, while the TCRdb copy is restricted to in-frame clones and leaves out a portion. This sample has tens of thousands of clones, with 88% found just once. The sequenced sample was CD4+ or CD8+ T cells sorted from blood, obtained in a trial of the OX40 agonist ivuxolimab. These receptors all stem from an adult with an advanced solid tumor such as melanoma, head and neck, liver or kidney cancer. Both conserved end residues are part of each CDR3. Fields, in order: clone size, V gene, J gene, D gene, CDR3 length, CDR3 protein, CDR3 DNA. The D gene is left open where the match is weak. Not all rows give a size; the values are once, few, many and, for expanded clones, a class.

>-|TRBV19|TRBJ1-4|-|14
CATTNRETSEKLFF
TGTGCCACCACAAACAGGGAAACAAGTGAAAAACTGTTTTTT
>-|TRBV5-1|TRBJ2-7|-|12
CASSSDGYEQYF
TGCGCCAGCAGCTCGGACGGCTACGAGCAGTACTTC
>-|TRBV6-6|TRBJ2-7|-|16
CASSYPGLTSAYEQYF
TGTGCCAGCAGTTACCCTGGATTAACTTCCGCTTACGAGCAGTACTTC
>-|TRBV4-2|TRBJ2-6|-|17
CASSQEAAGAGANVLTF
TGTGCCAGCAGCCAAGAAGCGGCCGGGGCTGGGGCCAACGTCCTGACTTTC
>once|TRBV6-1|TRBJ2-7|-|13
CASSRGPSYEQYF
TGTGCCAGCAGTCGGGGGCCCTCCTACGAGCAGTACTTC
>-|TRBV14|TRBJ1-2|TRBD1|16
CASSQEQGLGNYGYTF
TGTGCCAGCAGCCAAGAACAGGGGCTGGGAAACTATGGCTACACCTTC
>-|TRBV6-5|TRBJ1-2|TRBD1|16
CASSYARTGGNYGYTF
TGTGCCAGCAGTTACGCGAGGACAGGGGGCAACTATGGCTACACCTTC
>-|TRBV7-2|TRBJ1-1|-|14
CASSLDLGRTRAFF
TGTGCCAGCAGCTTAGATCTGGGGCGGACTCGGGCTTTCTTT
>-|TRBV4-1|TRBJ1-1|-|13
CASSPYKNTEAFF
TGCGCCAGCAGCCCTTACAAGAACACTGAAGCTTTCTTT
>-|TRBV7-2|TRBJ2-2|TRBD2|17
CASSLLAGTSATGELFF
TGTGCCAGCAGCTTACTAGCGGGTACCTCGGCCACCGGGGAGCTGTTTTTT
>few|TRBV28|TRBJ1-4|-|14
CASTPSVTNEKLFF
TGTGCCAGCACCCCGAGCGTAACTAATGAAAAACTGTTTTTT
>-|TRBV19|TRBJ1-4|TRBD1|14
CASSRQGANEKLFF
TGTGCCAGTAGTAGACAGGGAGCGAATGAAAAACTGTTTTTT
>-|TRBV6-5|TRBJ2-3|TRBD2|14
CASGAGVGTDTQYF
TGTGCCAGCGGAGCGGGAGTTGGCACAGATACGCAGTATTTT
>-|TRBV11-1|TRBJ2-2|-|14
CASSLRSYTGELFF
TGTGCCAGCAGCTTACGGAGCTACACCGGGGAGCTGTTTTTT
>-|TRBV18|TRBJ2-5|-|13
CASSPGTVETQYF
TGTGCCAGCTCACCGGGGACCGTGGAGACCCAGTACTTC
>few|TRBV2|TRBJ1-6|-|15
CASSGETVQESPLHF
TGTGCCAGCAGCGGGGAGACAGTGCAGGAGTCACCCCTCCACTTT
>-|TRBV30|TRBJ1-5|-|14
CAWSLGTLHQPQHF
TGTGCCTGGAGTTTGGGGACACTTCATCAGCCCCAGCATTTT
>-|TRBV2|TRBJ1-2|TRBD1|15
CASSPPGQGSYGYTF
TGTGCCAGCAGTCCCCCGGGACAGGGGAGCTATGGCTACACCTTC
>-|TRBV11-2|TRBJ2-7|-|11
CASSLSREQYF
TGTGCCAGCAGCTTAAGCCGCGAGCAGTACTTC
>-|TRBV5-5|TRBJ2-5|-|13
CASSLGDVETQYF
TGTGCCAGCAGCTTGGGAGACGTGGAGACCCAGTACTTC
>-|TRBV28|TRBJ2-7|-|13
CASSLGRPYEQYF
TGTGCCAGCAGCCTAGGACGGCCTTACGAGCAGTACTTC
>-|TRBV11-2|TRBJ2-7|-|12
CASSFEGREQYF
TGTGCCAGCAGCTTTGAGGGGCGGGAGCAGTACTTC
>-|TRBV5-6|TRBJ1-5|-|13
CASSFTGSQPQHF
TGTGCCAGCAGCTTTACAGGGTCCCAGCCCCAGCATTTT
>-|TRBV10-2|TRBJ2-3|TRBD2|14
CASSASGITDTQYF
TGCGCCAGCTCCGCTAGCGGCATCACAGATACGCAGTATTTT
>-|TRBV19|TRBJ1-1|TRBD1|14
CASSPGQGKTEAFF
TGTGCCAGTAGCCCGGGACAGGGAAAGACTGAAGCTTTCTTT
>once|TRBV27|TRBJ1-1|-|12
CASSSVNTEAFF
TGTGCCAGCAGTTCGGTTAACACTGAAGCTTTCTTT
>-|TRBV28|TRBJ1-4|-|17
CASSSRQGSATNEKLFF
TGTGCCAGCAGTTCCCGGCAGGGTAGTGCAACTAATGAAAAACTGTTTTTT
>medium-sized|TRBV6-1|TRBJ1-5|-|15
CASSEDPYSNQPQHF
TGTGCCAGCAGTGAAGACCCATATAGCAATCAGCCCCAGCATTTT
>-|TRBV6-5|TRBJ1-6|-|15
CASSYSIQGNSPLHF
TGTGCCAGCAGTTACTCGATACAGGGAAATTCACCCCTCCACTTT
>-|TRBV5-1|TRBJ1-2|TRBD1|13
CASDPTGAYGYTF
TGCGCCAGCGACCCAACAGGGGCCTATGGCTACACCTTC
>-|TRBV19|TRBJ1-2|TRBD1|14
CASVGTGRPYGYTF
TGTGCCAGTGTCGGGACAGGGCGACCCTATGGCTACACCTTC
>-|TRBV10-3|TRBJ2-3|-|14
CAISGADRPDTQYF
TGTGCCATCAGTGGGGCGGACAGACCGGATACGCAGTATTTT
>-|TRBV7-2|TRBJ1-1|TRBD1|15
CASSPWTGGATEAFF
TGTGCCAGCAGCCCATGGACAGGGGGCGCGACTGAAGCTTTCTTT
>-|TRBV28|TRBJ1-2|TRBD1|16
CASSLVQADREGGYTF
TGTGCCAGCAGTTTGGTCCAGGCGGACAGGGAGGGTGGCTACACCTTC
>-|TRBV7-9|TRBJ1-3|TRBD1|18
CASSLGATGDYSGNTIYF
TGTGCCAGCAGCTTGGGCGCGACAGGGGACTACTCTGGAAACACCATATATTTT
>-|TRBV7-6|TRBJ2-3|-|12
CASSFNTDTQYF
TGTGCCAGCAGCTTCAACACAGATACGCAGTATTTT
>-|TRBV6-5|TRBJ2-7|-|13
CASSVRQVDEQYF
TGTGCCAGCAGTGTCAGACAGGTGGACGAGCAGTACTTC
>-|TRBV15|TRBJ2-5|-|14
CATSKGTGQETQYF
TGTGCCACCAGCAAAGGTACAGGGCAAGAGACCCAGTACTTC
>few|TRBV6-1|TRBJ2-2|-|13
CASSRGDTGELFF
TGTGCCAGCAGCCGGGGTGACACCGGGGAGCTGTTTTTT
>-|TRBV2|TRBJ2-2|TRBD1|14
CARTGGERAGELFF
TGTGCCAGAACAGGGGGTGAAAGGGCCGGGGAGCTGTTTTTT
>-|TRBV6-5|TRBJ1-3|TRBD1|14
CASSAQGSGNTIYF
TGTGCCAGCAGTGCACAGGGGAGCGGAAACACCATATATTTT
>-|TRBV6-4|TRBJ2-1|TRBD2|16
CASSELAGGALNEQFF
TGTGCCAGCAGTGAACTAGCGGGGGGGGCCCTCAATGAGCAGTTCTTC
>few|TRBV7-2|TRBJ1-1|-|13
CASSSVAQGEAFF
TGTGCCAGCAGCTCCGTCGCGCAGGGGGAAGCTTTCTTT
>once|TRBV6-9|TRBJ2-7|TRBD1|15
CASSSKGQGAYEQYF
TGTGCCAGCAGTTCCAAGGGACAGGGAGCCTACGAGCAGTACTTC
>-|TRBV28|TRBJ1-3|-|15
CASRPAGNSGNTIYF
TGTGCCAGCAGGCCTGCAGGTAACTCTGGAAACACCATATATTTT
>once|TRBV7-2|TRBJ2-7|TRBD2|15
CASSPRTSGNYEQYF
TGTGCCAGCAGCCCCCGGACTAGCGGTAACTACGAGCAGTACTTC